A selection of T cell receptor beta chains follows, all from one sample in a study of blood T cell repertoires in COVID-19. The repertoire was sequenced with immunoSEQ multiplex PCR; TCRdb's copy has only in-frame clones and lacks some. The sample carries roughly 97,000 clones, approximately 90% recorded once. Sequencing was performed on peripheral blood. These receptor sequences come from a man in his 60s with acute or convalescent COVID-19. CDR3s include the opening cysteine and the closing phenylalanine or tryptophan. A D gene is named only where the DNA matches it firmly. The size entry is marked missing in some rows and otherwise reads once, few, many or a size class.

DNA: TGTGCCAGCTCACCCTTCTCCCAGGGACAGGGGGATCCGAGCACTGAAGCTTTCTTT
CDR3: CASSPFSQGQGDPSTEAFF
V: TRBV18
D: TRBD1
size: -
J: TRBJ1-1

DNA: TGTGCCAGCAGTCCCGACAGGGGGCCTGAAGCTTTCTTT
CDR3: CASSPDRGPEAFF
V: TRBV6-5
D: TRBD1
size: -
J: TRBJ1-1

DNA: TGTGCCAGCAGTTACTCACCCGGGGACAATCAGCCCCAGCATTTT
CDR3: CASSYSPGDNQPQHF
V: TRBV6-5
D: -
size: once
J: TRBJ1-5

DNA: TGTGCCAGCAGTTTAGGGGGCAGGGGAGGGGAAAAACTGTTTTTT
CDR3: CASSLGGRGGEKLFF
V: TRBV28
D: -
size: -
J: TRBJ1-4

DNA: TGTGCCTGGAGTGGGGCCCGTCGGGATGACACCTTC
CDR3: CAWSGARRDDTF
V: TRBV30
D: -
size: -
J: TRBJ1-2

DNA: TGTGCCAGCAGTGAAGGGAGGGGGCAGGGTGGAAACACCATATATTTT
CDR3: CASSEGRGQGGNTIYF
V: TRBV6-1
D: TRBD1
size: -
J: TRBJ1-3

DNA: TGCAGTGCTAGTAGGGGAACCGGGACAGGGAATTCACCCCTCCACTTT
CDR3: CSASRGTGTGNSPLHF
V: TRBV20-1
D: TRBD1
size: -
J: TRBJ1-6

DNA: TGTGCCAGCTCCTTGACAGGGTCCTATGGCTACACCTTC
CDR3: CASSLTGSYGYTF
V: TRBV2
D: TRBD1
size: -
J: TRBJ1-2

DNA: TGTGCCAGCAGCTTAACTAGCGGGGGGAGAGATACGCAGTATTTT
CDR3: CASSLTSGGRDTQYF
V: TRBV7-2
D: TRBD2
size: -
J: TRBJ2-3

DNA: TGTGCCAGCAGCTTAGGGCGGGGGGCCCACGAAAAACTGTTTTTT
CDR3: CASSLGRGAHEKLFF
V: TRBV7-9
D: -
size: -
J: TRBJ1-4

DNA: TGTGCCAGCATTCGACAGGGTCTCCTTAATCAGCCCCAGCATTTT
CDR3: CASIRQGLLNQPQHF
V: TRBV6-5
D: TRBD1
size: -
J: TRBJ1-5

DNA: TGTGCCACCAGCAGGGGTACAGTGATCAATCAGCCCCAGCATTTT
CDR3: CATSRGTVINQPQHF
V: TRBV15
D: -
size: -
J: TRBJ1-5

DNA: TGTGCCAGCAGTGGAGGCAGGGAGGTGGAGGCTTTCTTT
CDR3: CASSGGREVEAFF
V: TRBV25-1
D: -
size: -
J: TRBJ1-1

DNA: TGTGCCATCCCGGGACTAGTGAACACCGGGGAGCTGTTTTTT
CDR3: CAIPGLVNTGELFF
V: TRBV15
D: TRBD2
size: -
J: TRBJ2-2

DNA: TGTGCCAGCAGCCTCAAAACCCCGGGAGTTAATTCACCCCTCCACTTT
CDR3: CASSLKTPGVNSPLHF
V: TRBV7-9
D: -
size: -
J: TRBJ1-6

DNA: TGTGCCATCAGTGAATCACATCGCCCTGGCTACACCTTC
CDR3: CAISESHRPGYTF
V: TRBV10-3
D: -
size: -
J: TRBJ1-2

DNA: TGTGCCAGCAGCTTAAGCAGGGATCCTGGAAACACCATATATTTT
CDR3: CASSLSRDPGNTIYF
V: TRBV7-2
D: -
size: -
J: TRBJ1-3

DNA: TGTGCCAGCAGCCCCAGGGACTCAGCTTCTGGAAACACCATATATTTT
CDR3: CASSPRDSASGNTIYF
V: TRBV7-9
D: -
size: few
J: TRBJ1-3

DNA: TGCGCCAGCAGCTCCCCCTCCCGGGCGGGGGTGGTAGGGAATGAGCAGTTCTTC
CDR3: CASSSPSRAGVVGNEQFF
V: TRBV5-1
D: TRBD2
size: -
J: TRBJ2-1

DNA: TGTGCCAGCAGCGTCGACAGAAATCAGCCCCAGCATTTT
CDR3: CASSVDRNQPQHF
V: TRBV7-6
D: -
size: -
J: TRBJ1-5

DNA: TGTGCCAGCAGATTAAGACAGGTCGCATCCTATAATTCACCCCTCCACTTT
CDR3: CASRLRQVASYNSPLHF
V: TRBV2
D: -
size: -
J: TRBJ1-6

DNA: TGCGCCAGCAGCTTGGTGGGCGGCAATCAGCCCCAGCATTTT
CDR3: CASSLVGGNQPQHF
V: TRBV5-1
D: -
size: -
J: TRBJ1-5

DNA: TGCAGCGTTGATGCAGGAGGTAGGAACTATGGCTACACCTTC
CDR3: CSVDAGGRNYGYTF
V: TRBV29-1
D: -
size: -
J: TRBJ1-2

DNA: TGCGCCAGCAGCCCAGGCGTGGAGGGGTATGGCTACACCTTC
CDR3: CASSPGVEGYGYTF
V: TRBV5-1
D: -
size: few
J: TRBJ1-2

DNA: TGCAGCGTTTCTGGGGGGGGGCTGGCCAACGTCCTGACTTTC
CDR3: CSVSGGGLANVLTF
V: TRBV29-1
D: -
size: once
J: TRBJ2-6

DNA: TGCAGTGCTCACGGTAATGAAAAACTGTTTTTT
CDR3: CSAHGNEKLFF
V: TRBV20-1
D: -
size: once
J: TRBJ1-4

DNA: TGTGCCAGCAGCCTCCCGCTAGCGGGGTCGACCCAGTACTTC
CDR3: CASSLPLAGSTQYF
V: TRBV3-1/TRBV3-2
D: TRBD2
size: -
J: TRBJ2-5

DNA: TGTGCCAGCAGCTTGGCCTTAGGGGGTCAGGACGGCTACACCTTC
CDR3: CASSLALGGQDGYTF
V: TRBV5-4
D: -
size: once
J: TRBJ1-2

DNA: TGTGCCTGGAGCCCAGGGGTGGGGGCTTTCTTT
CDR3: CAWSPGVGAFF
V: TRBV30
D: -
size: -
J: TRBJ1-1

DNA: TGTGCCAGCAGCGTAACTAGCGGGGGGCGGGAGACCCAGTACTTC
CDR3: CASSVTSGGRETQYF
V: TRBV2
D: TRBD2
size: -
J: TRBJ2-5

DNA: TGTGCCAGCTCAGAGACAGGGGGCAACACTGAAGCTTTCTTT
CDR3: CASSETGGNTEAFF
V: TRBV18
D: TRBD1
size: -
J: TRBJ1-1

DNA: TGTGCCAGTAGTATTCGGGACAGACAATCTGGAAACACCATATATTTT
CDR3: CASSIRDRQSGNTIYF
V: TRBV19
D: TRBD1
size: -
J: TRBJ1-3

DNA: TGTGCCAGCAGCTTAGCGTACAGGGGTCAGCCCCAGCATTTT
CDR3: CASSLAYRGQPQHF
V: TRBV7-2
D: TRBD1
size: -
J: TRBJ1-5

DNA: TGTGCCAGCTCACCCAGTGATCAGCCCCAGCATTTT
CDR3: CASSPSDQPQHF
V: TRBV18
D: -
size: -
J: TRBJ1-5

DNA: TGTGCCAGCTCACCGCCGGGGGACAGCATCTATGGCTACACCTTC
CDR3: CASSPPGDSIYGYTF
V: TRBV18
D: TRBD1
size: -
J: TRBJ1-2

DNA: TGCGCCAGCAGCACCGGACAGCTTAATGAAAAACTGTTTTTT
CDR3: CASSTGQLNEKLFF
V: TRBV5-1
D: -
size: -
J: TRBJ1-4

DNA: TGCGCCAGCAGCTTGGTTGCGACAGGGGGACCTGGAAACACCATATATTTT
CDR3: CASSLVATGGPGNTIYF
V: TRBV5-1
D: TRBD1
size: -
J: TRBJ1-3

DNA: TGTGCCACCGAAAGGGCCTCGAGGGACTATGGCTACACCTTC
CDR3: CATERASRDYGYTF
V: TRBV6-1
D: -
size: -
J: TRBJ1-2

DNA: TGTGCCTGGAGCGAGACAGGTTCTATGAACACTGAAGCTTTCTTT
CDR3: CAWSETGSMNTEAFF
V: TRBV30
D: -
size: -
J: TRBJ1-1

DNA: TGTGCCAGCTCACTGGAAAGACAGGAGAAGAACTCCTACAATGAGCAGTTCTTC
CDR3: CASSLERQEKNSYNEQFF
V: TRBV18
D: -
size: -
J: TRBJ2-1

DNA: TGCGCCAGCAGCCCCCGGGCGACAGGGCGGTTTACTGAAGCTTTCTTT
CDR3: CASSPRATGRFTEAFF
V: TRBV4-1
D: TRBD1
size: -
J: TRBJ1-1

DNA: TGTGCCAGCAGCACAGGGGGCGCAGGAGAAAAACTGTTTTTT
CDR3: CASSTGGAGEKLFF
V: TRBV6-5
D: TRBD1
size: -
J: TRBJ1-4

DNA: TGTGCCAGCAGTGAAGTAGGACAGGGGAATCAGCCCCAGCATTTT
CDR3: CASSEVGQGNQPQHF
V: TRBV6-1
D: TRBD1
size: once
J: TRBJ1-5

DNA: TGTGCCAGCAAAGTTACAGGGGCCGGGGCCAACGTCCTGACTTTC
CDR3: CASKVTGAGANVLTF
V: TRBV2
D: TRBD1
size: -
J: TRBJ2-6